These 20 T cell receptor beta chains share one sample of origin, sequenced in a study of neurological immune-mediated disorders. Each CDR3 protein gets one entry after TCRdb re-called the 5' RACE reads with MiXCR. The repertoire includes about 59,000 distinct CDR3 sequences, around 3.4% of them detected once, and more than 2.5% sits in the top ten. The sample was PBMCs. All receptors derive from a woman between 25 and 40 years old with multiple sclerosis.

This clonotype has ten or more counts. In nucleotides, the CDR3 is TGCGCCAGCAGCTTGGGGACAGGGGGCGACGAGCAGTACTTC. Encoded protein: CASSLGTGGDEQYF. V gene TRBV5-1 combines with J gene TRBJ2-7; 11 bases fit TRBD1. The CDR3 runs 14 residues. V gave up 0 bases and J gave up 5 bases; unmatched junction bases: 1. The germline CDR1 and CDR2 sequences are SGHRS and YFSETQ.

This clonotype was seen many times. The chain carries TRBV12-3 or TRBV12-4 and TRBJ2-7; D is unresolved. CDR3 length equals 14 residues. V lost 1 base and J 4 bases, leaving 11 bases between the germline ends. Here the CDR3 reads CASSLDRTDYEQYF. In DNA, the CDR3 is TGTGCCAGCAGTTTAGACCGGACGGATTACGAGCAGTACTTC.

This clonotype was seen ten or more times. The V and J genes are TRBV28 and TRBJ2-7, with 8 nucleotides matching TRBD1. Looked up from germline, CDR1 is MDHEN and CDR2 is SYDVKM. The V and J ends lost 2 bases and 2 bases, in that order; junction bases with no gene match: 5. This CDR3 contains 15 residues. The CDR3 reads CASSLADRDTYEQYF. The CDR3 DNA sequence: TGTGCCAGCAGTTTAGCGGACAGGGATACCTACGAGCAGTACTTC.

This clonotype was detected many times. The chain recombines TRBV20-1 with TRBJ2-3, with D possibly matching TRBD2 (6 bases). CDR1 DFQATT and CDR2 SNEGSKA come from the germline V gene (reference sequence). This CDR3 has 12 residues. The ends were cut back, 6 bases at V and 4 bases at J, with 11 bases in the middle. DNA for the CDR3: TGCAGTGCCCGGGGGAAAGCAGATACGCAGTATTTT. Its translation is CSARGKADTQYF.

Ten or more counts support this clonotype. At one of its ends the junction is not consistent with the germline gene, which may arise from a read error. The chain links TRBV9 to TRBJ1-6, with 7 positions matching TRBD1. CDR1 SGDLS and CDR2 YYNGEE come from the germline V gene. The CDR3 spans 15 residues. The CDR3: CASSVAGQLNSPLNF. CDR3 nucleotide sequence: TGTGCCAGCAGCGTAGCGGGACAGTTAAATTCACCCCTCAACTTT.

In DNA form, the CDR3 reads TGTGCCAGCAGTTACCAGGGTGCGAGTCAGCCCCAGCATTTT. This translates into CASSYQGASQPQHF. This chain joins TRBV6-2 or TRBV6-3 and TRBJ1-5, with D maybe TRBD1 (5 bases). V was cut by 2 bases and J by 6 bases, with 11 bases left in between. Germline loops: CDR1 MNHEY, CDR2 SVGEGT. CDR3 length equals 14 residues.

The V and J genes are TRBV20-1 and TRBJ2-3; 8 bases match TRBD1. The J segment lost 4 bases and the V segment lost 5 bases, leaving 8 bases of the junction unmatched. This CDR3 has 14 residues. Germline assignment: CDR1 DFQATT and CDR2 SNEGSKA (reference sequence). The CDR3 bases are TGCAGTGCTGATGGACAGGGAACACCAGATACGCAGTATTTT. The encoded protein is CSADGQGTPDTQYF.

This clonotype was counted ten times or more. Here the CDR3 reads CASWTASTLYNEQFF. The CDR3 nucleotides are TGCGCCAGCTGGACTGCCTCGACCCTCTACAATGAGCAGTTCTTC. The V gene is TRBV5-1, the J gene TRBJ2-1, with D tentatively TRBD2 (5 bases). CDR1 and CDR2 (germline): SGHRS, YFSETQ. Trimming took off 7 bases at V and 3 bases at J, with 17 bases between the two ends. The CDR3 extends over 15 amino acids.

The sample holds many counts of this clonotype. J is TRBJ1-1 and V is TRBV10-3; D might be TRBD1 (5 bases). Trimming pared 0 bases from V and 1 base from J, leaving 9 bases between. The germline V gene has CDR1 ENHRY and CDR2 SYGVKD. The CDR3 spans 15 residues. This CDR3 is CAISESTGGNTEAFF. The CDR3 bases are TGTGCCATCAGTGAGTCGACCGGGGGGAACACTGAAGCTTTCTTT.

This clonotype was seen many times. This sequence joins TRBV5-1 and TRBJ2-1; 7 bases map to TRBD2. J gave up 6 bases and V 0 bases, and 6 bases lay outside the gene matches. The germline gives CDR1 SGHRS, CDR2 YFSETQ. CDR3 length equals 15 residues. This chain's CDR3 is CASSLGGGAANEQFF. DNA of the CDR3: TGCGCCAGCAGCTTGGGGGGGGGAGCGGCCAATGAGCAGTTCTTC.

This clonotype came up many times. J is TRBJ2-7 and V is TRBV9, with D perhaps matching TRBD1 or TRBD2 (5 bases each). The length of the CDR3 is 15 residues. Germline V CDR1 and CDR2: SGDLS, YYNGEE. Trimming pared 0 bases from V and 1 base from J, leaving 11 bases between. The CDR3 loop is CASSVDWDGSYEQYF. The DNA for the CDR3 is TGTGCCAGCAGCGTAGATTGGGACGGTTCCTACGAGCAGTACTTC. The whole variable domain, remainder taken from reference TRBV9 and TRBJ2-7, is DSGVTQTPKHLITATGQRVTLRCSPRSGDLSVYWYQQSLDQGLQFLIQYYNGEERAKGNILERFSAQQFPDLHSELNLSSLELGDSALYFCASSVDWDGSYEQYFGPGTRLTVT.

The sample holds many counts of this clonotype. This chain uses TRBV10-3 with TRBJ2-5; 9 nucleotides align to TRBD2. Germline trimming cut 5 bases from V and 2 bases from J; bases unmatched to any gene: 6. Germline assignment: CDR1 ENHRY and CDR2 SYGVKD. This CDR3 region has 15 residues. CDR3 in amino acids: CAISYLAGTQETQYF. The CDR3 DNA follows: TGTGCCATCAGTTACCTAGCGGGGACACAAGAGACCCAGTACTTC.

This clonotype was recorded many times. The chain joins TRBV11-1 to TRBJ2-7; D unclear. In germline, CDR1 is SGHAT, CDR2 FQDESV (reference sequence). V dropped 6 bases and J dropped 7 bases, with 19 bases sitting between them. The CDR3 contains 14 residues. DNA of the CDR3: TGTGCCAGCAGTATTAACATGGCCGCTGGGGAGCAGTACTTC. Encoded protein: CASSINMAAGEQYF.

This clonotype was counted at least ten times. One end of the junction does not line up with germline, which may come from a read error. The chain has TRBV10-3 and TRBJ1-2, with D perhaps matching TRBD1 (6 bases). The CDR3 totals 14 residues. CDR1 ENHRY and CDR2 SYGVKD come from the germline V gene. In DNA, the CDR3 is TGTGCCACCAGTTGGGGCCAATCAGGGGAGGGCTACACCTTC. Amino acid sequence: CATSWGQSGEGYTF.

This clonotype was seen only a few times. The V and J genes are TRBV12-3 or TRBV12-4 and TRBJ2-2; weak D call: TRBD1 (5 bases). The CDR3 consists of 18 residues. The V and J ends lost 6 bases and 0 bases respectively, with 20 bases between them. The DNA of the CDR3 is TGTGCCAGCAGCCGGCCTTCGATACGGACATCGAACACCGGGGAGCTGTTTTTT. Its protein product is CASSRPSIRTSNTGELFF.

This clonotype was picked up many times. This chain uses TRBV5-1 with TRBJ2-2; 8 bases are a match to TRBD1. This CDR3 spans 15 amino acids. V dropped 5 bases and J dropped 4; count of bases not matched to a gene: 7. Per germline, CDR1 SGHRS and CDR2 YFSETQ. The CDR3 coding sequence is TGCGCCAGCAGGTCAGGGGGCGTAGGCACCGGGGAGCTGTTTTTT. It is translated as CASRSGGVGTGELFF.

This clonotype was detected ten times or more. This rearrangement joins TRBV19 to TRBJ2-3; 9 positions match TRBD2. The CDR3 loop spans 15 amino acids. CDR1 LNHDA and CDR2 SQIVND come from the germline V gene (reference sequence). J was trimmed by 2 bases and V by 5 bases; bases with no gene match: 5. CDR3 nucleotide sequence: TGTGCCAGTAGTGTGGGACTAGCAGTCACAGATACGCAGTATTTT. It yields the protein CASSVGLAVTDTQYF.

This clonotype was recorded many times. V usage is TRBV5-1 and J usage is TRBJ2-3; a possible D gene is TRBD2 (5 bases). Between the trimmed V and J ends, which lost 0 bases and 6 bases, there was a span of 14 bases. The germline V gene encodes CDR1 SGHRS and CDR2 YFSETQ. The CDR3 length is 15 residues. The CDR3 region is CASSLALLERDTQYF. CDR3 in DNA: TGCGCCAGCAGCTTGGCCCTACTAGAGCGGGATACGCAGTATTTT.

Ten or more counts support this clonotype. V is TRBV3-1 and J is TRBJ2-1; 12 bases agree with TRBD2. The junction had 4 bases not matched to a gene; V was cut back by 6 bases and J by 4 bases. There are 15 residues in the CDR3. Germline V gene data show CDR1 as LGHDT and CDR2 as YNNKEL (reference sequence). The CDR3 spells CASRGGLAGYNEQFF. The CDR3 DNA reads TGTGCCAGCAGGGGGGGACTAGCGGGTTACAATGAGCAGTTCTTC.

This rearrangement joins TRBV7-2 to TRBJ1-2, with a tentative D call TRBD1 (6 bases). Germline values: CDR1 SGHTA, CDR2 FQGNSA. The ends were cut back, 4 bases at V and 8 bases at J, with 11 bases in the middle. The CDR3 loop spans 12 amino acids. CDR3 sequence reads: CASSSDRRGYTF. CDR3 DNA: TGTGCCAGCAGCTCCGACAGGAGAGGCTACACCTTC.